Listed here are 20 T cell receptor beta chains from one sample, sequenced in a study of shared T cell receptors in the human thymus (dated by TCRdb to the early 2020s). Libraries were made using the immunoSEQ multiplex PCR assay. The table was pulled from immuneACCESS by TCRdb, which kept in-frame rearrangements only. Such tables lose some clones; where checked, under half of the loss comes from unresolved V genes, and the rest has no known cause. The sample table records hundreds of thousands of clones; 87% of these occur just once. The ten top clones hold 0.0094% of the sample. The same specimen was also included in a second study, on human thymus T cells.

The source material was thymocytes. The source is a boy under three years old with a congenital heart defect. Donor details come from another sample of the same person, matched by shared clones.

The J gene is TRBJ2-3, the V gene TRBV13; 10 bases match TRBD2. Germline V lookup: CDR1 PRHDT, CDR2 FYEKMQ (reference sequence). V shed 5 bases, J shed 4 bases, and the junction held 18 bases outside the gene matches. This CDR3 is built from 19 residues. The CDR3 nucleotides are TGTGCCAGCAGCAGCGACACCGGGACTAGCGATGTTAGGGCAGATACGCAGTATTTT. Protein sequence: CASSSDTGTSDVRADTQYF. Together with reference TRBV13 and TRBJ2-3, the CDR3 gives the full variable domain: AAGVIQSPRHLIKEKRETATLKCYPIPRHDTVYWYQQGPGQDPQFLISFYEKMQSDKGSIPDRFSAQQFSDYHSELNMSSLELGDSALYFCASSSDTGTSDVRADTQYFGPGTRLTVL.

The J gene is TRBJ2-5, the V gene TRBV4-3; 7 nucleotides agree with TRBD1. The CDR3 covers 16 residues. V dropped 0 bases and J dropped 2; count of bases not matched to a gene: 6. Germline V gene lookup returns CDR1 LGHNA and CDR2 YSLEER. The CDR3, as DNA: TGCGCCAGCAGCCAAGACCAACGACAGGGACAAGAGACCCAGTACTTC. This sequence encodes CASSQDQRQGQETQYF.

The rearrangement joins TRBV14 to TRBJ1-1, with D uncertain. The germline V gene encodes CDR1 SGHDN and CDR2 FVKESK. CDR3 length: 12 residues. Trimming stripped 2 bases from V and 5 bases from J, with 6 bases between. CDR3 DNA sequence: TGTGCCAGCAGCCAATTCCGGACTGAAGCTTTCTTT. Protein sequence: CASSQFRTEAFF.

This chain links TRBV29-1 with TRBJ2-7; 10 nucleotides line up with TRBD2. The CDR3 spans 17 residues. Trimming at V came to 0 bases and at J to 6 bases, leaving 14 bases not matched to a gene. Germline values: CDR1 SQVTM, CDR2 ANQGSEA. The CDR3 region has the DNA TGCAGCGTTGAAGATAGGTCCCTAGCGGGAGTGAAGGGCGAGCAGTACTTC. This sequence encodes CSVEDRSLAGVKGEQYF.

This chain connects TRBV15 to TRBJ1-5; D is uncertain. V was pared by 1 base and J by 0 bases, with 10 bases between. The CDR3 is 16 residues long. Germline lookup yields CDR1 LNHNV and CDR2 YYDKDF (reference sequence). The chain's CDR3 is CATSRGFGYSNQPQHF. The CDR3 coding sequence is TGTGCCACCAGCAGAGGCTTCGGGTATAGCAATCAGCCCCAGCATTTT.

This chain links TRBV25-1 with TRBJ1-3; maybe TRBD1 (5 bases). CDR1 is MGHDK, CDR2 SYGVNS, per germline. V lost 2 bases, J lost 1 base, and 12 bases lay in between. There are 16 residues in the CDR3. The CDR3 nucleotides are TGTGCCAGCAGTGAAGGGGTGGGGGGTTCTGGAAACACCATATATTTT. Protein product: CASSEGVGGSGNTIYF.

This rearrangement joins TRBV23-1 to TRBJ2-5; D gene unclear. TRBV23-1 is labeled an ORF, and its function is uncertain. The V end lost 1 base, the J end lost 5 bases, and 5 bases lay between the germline ends. The CDR3 runs 12 residues. CDR3 sequence (DNA): TGCGCCAGCAGTCAATATCGTGAGACCCAGTACTTC. It codes for CASSQYRETQYF.

This clone appeared a single time. The chain is built from TRBV5-4 and TRBJ2-7, with 10 bases lining up with TRBD1. CDR1 and CDR2 from the germline V gene are SGHNT and YYREEE (reference sequence). CDR3 length equals 16 residues. The V gene end was trimmed by 4 bases and the J gene end by 3 bases; junction bases not matched to a gene: 10. This chain's CDR3 is CASSLMWTGGVYEQYF. CDR3 DNA: TGTGCCAGCAGCCTCATGTGGACAGGGGGAGTCTACGAGCAGTACTTC.

The genes are TRBV5-4 and TRBJ2-5; the match to TRBD1 covers 8 bases. Trimming at V came to 3 bases and at J to 4 bases, leaving 8 bases not matched to a gene. The V gene's germline CDR1 is SGHNT and CDR2 YYREEE (reference sequence). The CDR3 covers 15 residues. CDR3 protein: CASSWMTGATETQYF. CDR3 nucleotides: TGTGCCAGCAGCTGGATGACAGGGGCCACAGAGACCCAGTACTTC.

This clone was counted a few times. The chain employs TRBV4-1 and TRBJ2-2; TRBD1 is a possible D gene (6 bases). Trimming removed 3 bases at V and 5 bases at J, with 13 bases between. The CDR3 is made up of 15 amino acids. The germline V gene has CDR1 MGHRA and CDR2 YSYEKL. The CDR3 DNA reads as TGCGCCAGCAGCCATTCCAGGGGTGGTACCGGGGAGCTGTTTTTT. Encoded protein: CASSHSRGGTGELFF.

The chain couples TRBV5-4 to TRBJ2-5; TRBD2 aligns across 11 bases. Germline CDR1 is SGHNT and CDR2 is YYREEE (reference sequence). The V segment lost 0 bases and the J segment 1 base; nucleotides outside the gene matches: 2. The CDR3 loop spans 16 amino acids. CDR3 sequence reads: CASSLAGLAVQETQYF. CDR3 coding DNA: TGTGCCAGCAGCTTGGCGGGACTAGCGGTCCAAGAGACCCAGTACTTC.

This sequence joins TRBV28 and TRBJ1-2, with TRBD1 matching 12 bases. The trim removed 3 bases at V and 6 bases at J, leaving 17 bases unmatched. CDR3 length: 19 amino acids. Germline V gives CDR1 MDHEN, CDR2 SYDVKM. CDR3: CASSFRPRGQGAPNNGYTF. As DNA, the CDR3 is TGTGCCAGCAGTTTTCGCCCCAGGGGACAGGGGGCGCCGAATAATGGCTACACCTTC.

The chain's CDR3 is CASSPLTSGRFVEQFF. CDR3 DNA: TGTGCCAGCAGCCCCCTGACTAGCGGGAGGTTCGTTGAGCAGTTCTTC. The gene calls are TRBV5-5 and TRBJ2-1; 13 nucleotides align to TRBD2. The J segment lost 9 bases and the V segment lost 4 bases, leaving 10 bases of the junction unmatched. The CDR3 extends over 16 amino acids. Germline lookup yields CDR1 SGHKS and CDR2 YYEKEE (reference sequence).

The V gene is TRBV5-1, the J gene TRBJ2-1; no definite D call. The germline V gene encodes CDR1 SGHRS and CDR2 YFSETQ. Trimming removed 1 base from V and 4 bases from J, with 9 bases in between. CDR3 length: 14 residues. The CDR3 spells CASSLIDPYNEQFF. CDR3 in DNA: TGCGCCAGCAGCTTGATAGATCCATACAATGAGCAGTTCTTC.

The CDR3 here is CASSPQRDSTVGAHNEQFF. CDR3 nucleotide sequence: TGCGCCAGCAGCCCTCAACGGGACTCAACAGTTGGGGCACACAATGAGCAGTTCTTC. This rearrangement joins TRBV4-3 to TRBJ2-1; D perhaps matches TRBD2 (6 bases). V was clipped by 4 bases and J by 5 bases, with 27 bases between them. Germline values: CDR1 LGHNA, CDR2 YSLEER. This CDR3 comprises 19 residues.

Only a few counts were recorded for this clone. The J gene is TRBJ2-1, the V gene TRBV4-3; the D gene is possibly TRBD2 (6 bases). Between the trimmed V and J ends, which lost 0 bases and 0 bases, there was a span of 12 bases. From germline, CDR1 is LGHNA and CDR2 YSLEER. The CDR3 covers 17 residues. The CDR3 DNA sequence: TGCGCCAGCAGCCAAGATGGGGAGGCCCACTCCTACAATGAGCAGTTCTTC. This codes for CASSQDGEAHSYNEQFF.

This clone occurred once. The chain is built from TRBV7-8 and TRBJ2-7; 7 bases are shared with TRBD1. The CDR3 runs to 14 residues. After removal of 3 bases from V and 2 bases from J, the junction contained 4 bases not matched to a gene. The germline CDR1 and CDR2 sequences are SGHVS and FQNEAQ. CDR3 region: CASSFLDRAYEQYF. CDR3 coding DNA: TGTGCCAGCAGCTTCTTAGACAGGGCCTACGAGCAGTACTTC. The complete variable domain, with remaining parts taken from reference TRBV7-8 and TRBJ2-7, reads GAGVSQSPRYKVAKRGQDVALRCDPISGHVSLFWYQQALGQGPEFLTYFQNEAQLDKSGLPSDRFFAERPEGSVSTLKIQRTQQEDSAVYLCASSFLDRAYEQYFGPGTRLTVT.

The V gene is TRBV5-6, the J gene TRBJ1-3; D is uncertain. CDR3 length: 14 residues. Germline V gives CDR1 SGHDT, CDR2 YYEEEE. V lost 4 bases to trimming and J lost 2 bases, with 10 bases between them. The CDR3 reads CASSPGGTGNTIYF. The DNA for the CDR3 is TGTGCCAGCAGCCCAGGAGGGACTGGAAACACCATATATTTT.

The chain carries TRBV18 and TRBJ2-7, with TRBD1 identical over 7 bases. Germline-derived CDR1 and CDR2 are KGHSH and LQKENI. J was trimmed by 0 bases and V by 9 bases; bases with no gene match: 11. The CDR3 runs 15 residues. The CDR3 bases are TGTGCCAGTCCAAATAACAGGGGCTACTCCTACGAGCAGTACTTC. The encoded protein is CASPNNRGYSYEQYF.

The chain has TRBV28 and TRBJ2-1; TRBD1 is a possible D gene (6 bases). The CDR3 runs 12 residues. Trimming pared 7 bases from V and 8 bases from J, leaving 12 bases between. The germline CDR1 and CDR2 sequences are MDHEN and SYDVKM. The DNA for the CDR3 is TGTGCCAGCAAATGGGGGCGGGATGAGCAGTTCTTC. Residues: CASKWGRDEQFF. The full variable domain, in which reference TRBV28 and TRBJ2-1 provide the parts outside the CDR3, is DVKVTQSSRYLVKRTGEKVFLECVQDMDHENMFWYRQDPGLGLRLIYFSYDVKMKEKGDIPEGYSVSREKKERFSLILESASTNQTSMYLCASKWGRDEQFFGPGTRLTVL.